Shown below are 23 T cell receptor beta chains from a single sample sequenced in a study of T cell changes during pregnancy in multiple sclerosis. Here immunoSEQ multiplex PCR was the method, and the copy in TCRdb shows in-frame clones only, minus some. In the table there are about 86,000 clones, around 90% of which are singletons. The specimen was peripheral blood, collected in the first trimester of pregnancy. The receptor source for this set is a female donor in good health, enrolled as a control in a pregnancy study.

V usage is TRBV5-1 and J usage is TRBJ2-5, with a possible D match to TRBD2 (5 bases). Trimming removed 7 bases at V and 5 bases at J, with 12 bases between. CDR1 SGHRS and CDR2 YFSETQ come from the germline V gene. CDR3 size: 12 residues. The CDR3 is CASGGRMETQYF. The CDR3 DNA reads TGCGCCAGCGGAGGCCGGATGGAGACCCAGTACTTC.

The CDR3 nucleotides read TGCGCCAGCAGCTCTCCCGGGACAGGGGGCGAGACCCAGTACTTC. The encoded protein is CASSSPGTGGETQYF. The rearrangement links TRBV5-1 to TRBJ2-5; 12 nucleotides agree with TRBD1. Per the germline V gene, CDR1 is SGHRS and CDR2 is YFSETQ. Trimming removed 3 bases from V and 5 bases from J; junction bases left unmatched: 5. This CDR3 has 15 amino acids. The full variable domain, its missing parts supplied by reference TRBV5-1 and TRBJ2-5, is KAGVTQTPRYLIKTRGQQVTLSCSPISGHRSVSWYQQTPGQGLQFLFEYFSETQRNKGNFPGRFSGRQFSNSRSEMNVSTLELGDSALYLCASSSPGTGGETQYFGPGTRLLVL.

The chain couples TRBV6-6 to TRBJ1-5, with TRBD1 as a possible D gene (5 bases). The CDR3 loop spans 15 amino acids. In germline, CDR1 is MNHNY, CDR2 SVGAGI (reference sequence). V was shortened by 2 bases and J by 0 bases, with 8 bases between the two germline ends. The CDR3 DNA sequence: TGTGCCAGCAGTTACGCAGGGCATAGCAATCAGCCCCAGCATTTT. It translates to CASSYAGHSNQPQHF.

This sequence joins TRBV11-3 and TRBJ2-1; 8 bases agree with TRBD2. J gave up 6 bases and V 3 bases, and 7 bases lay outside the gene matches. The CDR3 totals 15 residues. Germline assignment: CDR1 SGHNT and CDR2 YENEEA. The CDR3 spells CASSFRGGPSNEQFF. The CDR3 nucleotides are TGTGCCAGCAGCTTTCGGGGGGGCCCAAGCAATGAGCAGTTCTTC.

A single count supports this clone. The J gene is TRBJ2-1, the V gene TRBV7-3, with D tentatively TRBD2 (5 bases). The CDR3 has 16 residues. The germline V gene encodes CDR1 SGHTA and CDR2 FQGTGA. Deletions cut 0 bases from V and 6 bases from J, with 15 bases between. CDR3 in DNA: TGTGCCAGCAGCTTAACTTTTGTTAGCGCTGGCAATGAGCAGTTCTTC. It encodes CASSLTFVSAGNEQFF.

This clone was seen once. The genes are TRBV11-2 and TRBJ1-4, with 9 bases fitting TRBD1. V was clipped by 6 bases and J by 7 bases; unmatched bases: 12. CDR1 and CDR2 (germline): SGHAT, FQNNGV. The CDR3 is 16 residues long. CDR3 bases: TGTGCCAGCAGGACAAGCGGCGGGACAGGGACTGAAAAACTGTTTTTT. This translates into CASRTSGGTGTEKLFF. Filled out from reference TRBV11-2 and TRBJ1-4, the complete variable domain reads EAGVAQSPRYKIIEKRQSVAFWCNPISGHATLYWYQQILGQGPKLLIQFQNNGVVDDSQLPKDRFSAERLKGVDSTLKIQPAKLEDSAVYLCASRTSGGTGTEKLFFGSGTQLSVL.

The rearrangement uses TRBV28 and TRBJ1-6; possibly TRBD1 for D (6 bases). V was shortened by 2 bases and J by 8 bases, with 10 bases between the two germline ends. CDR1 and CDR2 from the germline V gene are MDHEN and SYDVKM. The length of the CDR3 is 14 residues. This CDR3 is CASSLTGLHSPLHF. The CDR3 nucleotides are TGTGCCAGCAGTTTAACAGGGCTACATTCACCCCTCCACTTT. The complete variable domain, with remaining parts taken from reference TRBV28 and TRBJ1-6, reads DVKVTQSSRYLVKRTGEKVFLECVQDMDHENMFWYRQDPGLGLRLIYFSYDVKMKEKGDIPEGYSVSREKKERFSLILESASTNQTSMYLCASSLTGLHSPLHFGNGTRLTVT.

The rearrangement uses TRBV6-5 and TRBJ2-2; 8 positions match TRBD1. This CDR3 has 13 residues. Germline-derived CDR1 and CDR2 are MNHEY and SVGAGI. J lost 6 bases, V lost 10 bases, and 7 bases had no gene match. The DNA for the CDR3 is TGTGCCACCCAACAGGGGGACGCCGGGGAGCTGTTTTTT. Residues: CATQQGDAGELFF.

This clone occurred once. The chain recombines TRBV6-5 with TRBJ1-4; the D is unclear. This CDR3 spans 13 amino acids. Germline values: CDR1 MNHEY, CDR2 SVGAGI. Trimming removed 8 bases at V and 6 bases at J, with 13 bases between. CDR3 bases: TGTGCCAGCTACGGGGTGCGGGATGAAAAACTGTTTTTT. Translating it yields CASYGVRDEKLFF.

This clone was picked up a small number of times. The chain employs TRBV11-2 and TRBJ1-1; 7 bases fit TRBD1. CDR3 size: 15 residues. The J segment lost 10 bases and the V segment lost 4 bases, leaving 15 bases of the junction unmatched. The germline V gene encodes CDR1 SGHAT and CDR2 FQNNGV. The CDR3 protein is CASSSLKRDSEGAFF. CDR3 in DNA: TGTGCCAGCAGCTCACTAAAGAGGGACAGCGAAGGAGCTTTCTTT.

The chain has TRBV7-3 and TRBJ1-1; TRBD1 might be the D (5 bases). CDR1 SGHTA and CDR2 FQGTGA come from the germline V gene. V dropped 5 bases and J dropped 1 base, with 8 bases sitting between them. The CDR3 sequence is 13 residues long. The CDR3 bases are TGTGCCAGCAGCCTACAGGAGAACACTGAAGCTTTCTTT. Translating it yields CASSLQENTEAFF.

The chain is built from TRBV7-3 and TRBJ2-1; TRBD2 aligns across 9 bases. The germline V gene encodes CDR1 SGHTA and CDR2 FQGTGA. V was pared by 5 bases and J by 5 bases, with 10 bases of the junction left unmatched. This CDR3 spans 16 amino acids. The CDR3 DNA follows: TGTGCCAGCAGCCCCCGTGTGGTAGCGGGAGACAATGAGCAGTTCTTC. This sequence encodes CASSPRVVAGDNEQFF.

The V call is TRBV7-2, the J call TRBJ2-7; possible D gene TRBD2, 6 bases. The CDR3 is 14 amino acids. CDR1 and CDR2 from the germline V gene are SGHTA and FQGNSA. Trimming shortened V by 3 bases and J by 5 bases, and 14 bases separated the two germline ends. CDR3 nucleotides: TGTGCCAGCAGCTTTGGAGGGACGGGGGACGAGCAGTACTTC. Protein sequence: CASSFGGTGDEQYF.

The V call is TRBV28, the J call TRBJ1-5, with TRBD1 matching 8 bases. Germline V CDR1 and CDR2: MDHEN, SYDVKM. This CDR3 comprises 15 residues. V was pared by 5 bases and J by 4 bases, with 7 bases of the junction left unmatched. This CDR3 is CASSRPQGGNQPQHF. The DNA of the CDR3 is TGTGCCAGCAGTCGACCACAGGGGGGTAATCAGCCCCAGCATTTT.

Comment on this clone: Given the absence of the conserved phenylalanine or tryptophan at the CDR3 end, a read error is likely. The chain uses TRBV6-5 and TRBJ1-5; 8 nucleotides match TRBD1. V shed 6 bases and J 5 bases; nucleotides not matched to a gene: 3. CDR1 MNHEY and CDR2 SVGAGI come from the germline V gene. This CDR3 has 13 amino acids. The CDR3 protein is CASSDRGDQPQHL. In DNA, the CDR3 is TGTGCCAGCAGCGACAGGGGCGATCAGCCCCAGCATCTT.

DNA for the CDR3: TGTGCCAGCAGTTTATCACGGGGGACTGAAGCTTTCTTT. Translated: CASSLSRGTEAFF. The rearrangement joins TRBV27 to TRBJ1-1, with D perhaps TRBD1 (5 bases). The CDR3 consists of 13 residues. V dropped 0 bases and J dropped 5 bases, with 7 bases sitting between them. Per the germline V gene, CDR1 is MNHEY and CDR2 is SMNVEV (reference sequence).

In DNA form, the CDR3 reads TGTGCCAGCAGTTTATTGGCAGGGGGCACAGATACGCAGTATTTT. The encoded protein is CASSLLAGGTDTQYF. This chain connects TRBV27 to TRBJ2-3; maybe TRBD1 (6 bases). The V and J ends lost 1 base and 1 base respectively, with 9 bases between them. The germline CDR1 and CDR2 sequences are MNHEY and SMNVEV (reference sequence). CDR3 length: 15 amino acids.

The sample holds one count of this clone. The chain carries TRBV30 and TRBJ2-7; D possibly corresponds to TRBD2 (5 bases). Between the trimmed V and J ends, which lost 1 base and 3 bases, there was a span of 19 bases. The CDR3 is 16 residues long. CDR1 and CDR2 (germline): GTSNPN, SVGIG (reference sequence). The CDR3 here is CAWSDKDGGYRYEQYF. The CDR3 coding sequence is TGTGCCTGGAGTGACAAGGACGGAGGATACCGCTACGAGCAGTACTTC.

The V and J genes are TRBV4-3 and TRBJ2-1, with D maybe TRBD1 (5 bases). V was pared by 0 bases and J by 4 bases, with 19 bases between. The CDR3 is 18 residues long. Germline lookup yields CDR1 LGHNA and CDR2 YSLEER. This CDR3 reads CASSQEVGARTFYNEQFF. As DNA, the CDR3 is TGCGCCAGCAGCCAAGAAGTAGGGGCAAGGACATTTTACAATGAGCAGTTCTTC.

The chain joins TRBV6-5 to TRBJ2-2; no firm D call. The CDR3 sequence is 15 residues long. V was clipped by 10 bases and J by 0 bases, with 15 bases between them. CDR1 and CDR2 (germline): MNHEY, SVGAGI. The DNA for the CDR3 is TGTGCCACCAATTTCCGGAGACCGAACACCGGGGAGCTGTTTTTT. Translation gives CATNFRRPNTGELFF.

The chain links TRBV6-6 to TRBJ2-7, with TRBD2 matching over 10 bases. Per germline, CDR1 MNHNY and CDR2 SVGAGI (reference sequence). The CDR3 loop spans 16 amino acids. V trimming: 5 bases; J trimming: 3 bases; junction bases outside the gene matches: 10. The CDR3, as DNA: TGTGCCAGCAGTAGGGGGACTAGCGAGATAGTCTACGAGCAGTACTTC. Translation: CASSRGTSEIVYEQYF.

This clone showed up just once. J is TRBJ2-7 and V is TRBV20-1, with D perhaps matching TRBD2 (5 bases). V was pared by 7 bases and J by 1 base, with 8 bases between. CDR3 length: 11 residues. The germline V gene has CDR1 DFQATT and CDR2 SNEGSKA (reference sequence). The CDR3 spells CSGGQSYEQYF. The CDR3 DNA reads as TGCAGTGGCGGGCAGTCCTACGAGCAGTACTTC.

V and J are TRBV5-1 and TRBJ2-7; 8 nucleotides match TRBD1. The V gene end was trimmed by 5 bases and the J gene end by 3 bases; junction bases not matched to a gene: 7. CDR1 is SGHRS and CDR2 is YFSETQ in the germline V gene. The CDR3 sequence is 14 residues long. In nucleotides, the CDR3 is TGCGCCAGCAGATTTGGACAGGGACACTACGAGCAGTACTTC. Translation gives CASRFGQGHYEQYF.